The 20 T cell receptor beta chains reported below all come from one sample, sequenced in a study of shared clonotypes between healthy human individuals. Sequencing used immunoSEQ multiplex PCR; TCRdb keeps in-frame clones, though not all of them. This sample has about 530,000 clones, with roughly 95% found just once. The sequencing sample was made of naive CD4+ T cells sorted from blood. Subset specified: CD45RA+ positively selected. These receptors were obtained from a woman aged 25 to 39 in good health.

The V and J genes are TRBV2 and TRBJ1-2; D might be TRBD1 (6 bases). CDR3 size: 13 residues. V was shortened by 3 bases and J by 2 bases, with 7 bases between the two germline ends. CDR1 and CDR2 from the germline V gene are SNHLY and FYNNEI. CDR3 protein: CASSDRGNYGYTF. In DNA form, the CDR3 reads TGTGCCAGCAGTGACAGGGGCAACTATGGCTACACCTTC.

V and J are TRBV11-2 and TRBJ1-2, with unresolved D. The ends were cut back, 7 bases at V and 3 bases at J, with 18 bases in the middle. The germline V gene encodes CDR1 SGHAT and CDR2 FQNNGV. The CDR3 totals 15 residues. CDR3 region: CASTLREGGYYGYTF. The CDR3 coding sequence is TGTGCCAGCACCCTAAGGGAAGGCGGGTACTATGGCTACACCTTC.

J is TRBJ2-2 and V is TRBV9; D is possibly TRBD1 (5 bases). CDR1 and CDR2 from the germline V gene are SGDLS and YYNGEE. The CDR3 is 18 residues long. The ends were cut back, 4 bases at V and 3 bases at J, with 22 bases in the middle. As DNA, the CDR3 is TGTGCCAGCAGCCCACGCAGTGGTCCGGACACACACACCGGGGAGCTGTTTTTT. Translated: CASSPRSGPDTHTGELFF.

The chain joins TRBV18 to TRBJ1-1; possibly TRBD1 for D (6 bases). The CDR3 covers 16 residues. Deletions cut 5 bases from V and 4 bases from J, with 20 bases between. In germline, CDR1 is KGHSH, CDR2 LQKENI. The CDR3 nucleotides read TGTGCCAGCTCATGGTTTCGGGGCAGGGGCACCACTGAAGCTTTCTTT. As protein: CASSWFRGRGTTEAFF. The full variable domain, rest sourced from reference TRBV18 and TRBJ1-1, is NAGVMQNPRHLVRRRGQEARLRCSPMKGHSHVYWYRQLPEEGLKFMVYLQKENIIDESGMPKERFSAEFPKEGPSILRIQQVVRGDSAAYFCASSWFRGRGTTEAFFGQGTRLTVV.

The J gene is TRBJ2-7, the V gene TRBV7-2, with 9 bases fitting TRBD1. Germline loops: CDR1 SGHTA, CDR2 FQGNSA. Germline trimming cut 4 bases from V and 6 bases from J; bases unmatched to any gene: 13. There are 16 residues in the CDR3. The chain's CDR3 is CASSSSSGTGLIEQYF. DNA for the CDR3: TGTGCCAGCAGCTCGTCCTCCGGGACAGGGTTAATCGAGCAGTACTTC.

The V call is TRBV19, the J call TRBJ1-3; no firm D call. The germline V gene has CDR1 LNHDA and CDR2 SQIVND (reference sequence). This CDR3 is 14 amino acids long. V was cut by 3 bases and J by 1 base, with 7 bases left in between. The CDR3 coding sequence is TGTGCCAGTAGTATGACCCTGTCTGGAAACACCATATATTTT. This encodes CASSMTLSGNTIYF. Supplemented by reference TRBV19 and TRBJ1-3, the full variable domain reads DGGITQSPKYLFRKEGQNVTLSCEQNLNHDAMYWYRQDPGQGLRLIYYSQIVNDFQKGDIAEGYSVSREKKESFPLTVTSAQKNPTAFYLCASSMTLSGNTIYFGEGSWLTVV.

V and J are TRBV5-4 and TRBJ1-1; D remains unclear. The CDR3 is 15 residues long. V lost 4 bases to trimming and J lost 5 bases, with 18 bases between them. Germline V gene sequence: CDR1 SGHNT, CDR2 YYREEE (reference sequence). Here the CDR3 reads CASSGERPLGTEAFF. The DNA of the CDR3 is TGTGCCAGCAGCGGGGAGCGACCCTTGGGAACTGAAGCTTTCTTT.

The gene calls are TRBV6-6 and TRBJ2-2; D call uncertain. Germline V gene lookup returns CDR1 MNHNY and CDR2 SVGAGI (reference sequence). There are 13 residues in the CDR3. Trimming stripped 3 bases from V and 8 bases from J, with 10 bases between. The CDR3 DNA sequence: TGTGCCAGCAGTTATAACAGAGTTGGGGAGCTGTTTTTT. Translation: CASSYNRVGELFF.

This sequence joins TRBV6-1 and TRBJ2-7; 8 positions match TRBD1. J lost 2 bases, V lost 2 bases, and 5 bases had no gene match. CDR1 is MNHNS, CDR2 SASEGT, per germline. CDR3 length equals 15 residues. The CDR3 spells CASSELWTGTYEQYF. The CDR3 nucleotides are TGTGCCAGCAGTGAACTCTGGACAGGGACCTACGAGCAGTACTTC.

The rearrangement links TRBV5-1 to TRBJ2-3; 14 bases are a match to TRBD2. This CDR3 has 18 residues. The trim removed 3 bases at V and 2 bases at J, leaving 8 bases unmatched. Germline CDR1 SGHRS, CDR2 YFSETQ. The CDR3 protein is CASSSGLAGVVLTDTQYF. Here the CDR3 DNA reads TGCGCCAGCAGCTCGGGACTAGCGGGAGTAGTCCTCACAGATACGCAGTATTTT.

The V gene is TRBV6-1, the J gene TRBJ2-7; D not resolved. Germline CDR1 is MNHNS and CDR2 is SASEGT. Trimming cost V 0 bases and J 3 bases, with 12 bases left between them. The CDR3 contains 15 residues. Here the CDR3 reads CASSEAGYPIYEQYF. CDR3 in DNA: TGTGCCAGCAGTGAAGCGGGCTACCCTATCTACGAGCAGTACTTC.

This chain connects TRBV18 to TRBJ2-2; no firm D call. Trimming removed 0 bases at V and 7 bases at J, with 6 bases between. The CDR3 spans 13 residues. Germline lookup yields CDR1 KGHSH and CDR2 LQKENI. CDR3 coding DNA: TGTGCCAGCTCACCACCGGTAGTCGGGGAGCTGTTTTTT. Translation: CASSPPVVGELFF.

The chain has TRBV19 and TRBJ1-3, with no clear D. CDR1 LNHDA and CDR2 SQIVND come from the germline V gene (reference sequence). Trimming took off 8 bases at V and 4 bases at J, with 9 bases between the two ends. This CDR3 has 12 amino acids. Here the CDR3 DNA reads TGTGCCAGTTCAAGGGCCGGAAACACCATATATTTT. Its translation: CASSRAGNTIYF.

V and J are TRBV28 and TRBJ1-4; 7 nucleotides agree with TRBD1. The length of the CDR3 is 16 residues. Germline V gene sequence: CDR1 MDHEN, CDR2 SYDVKM. The J segment lost 0 bases and the V segment lost 5 bases, leaving 6 bases of the junction unmatched. For the CDR3, the DNA is TGTGCCAGCAGTCTTAGGGGGCGCACAACTAATGAAAAACTGTTTTTT. As protein: CASSLRGRTTNEKLFF. The full variable domain, rest sourced from reference TRBV28 and TRBJ1-4, is DVKVTQSSRYLVKRTGEKVFLECVQDMDHENMFWYRQDPGLGLRLIYFSYDVKMKEKGDIPEGYSVSREKKERFSLILESASTNQTSMYLCASSLRGRTTNEKLFFGSGTQLSVL.

The chain is built from TRBV11-3 and TRBJ2-7; D is unresolved. Trimming removed 5 bases from V and 4 bases from J, with 12 bases in between. Germline CDR1 reads SGHNT; CDR2 reads YENEEA. The CDR3 runs to 13 residues. CDR3 in amino acids: CASSPAAEYEQYF. CDR3 DNA: TGTGCCAGCAGCCCGGCGGCGGAATACGAGCAGTACTTC.

The genes are TRBV6-5 and TRBJ2-1; D may be TRBD2 (7 bases). With 6 bases removed from V and 2 bases from J, the gap between germline ends came to 14 bases. Germline V gene lookup returns CDR1 MNHEY and CDR2 SVGAGI. The CDR3 is made up of 15 amino acids. CDR3 sequence reads: CASSRGGHTYNEQFF. The CDR3 DNA is TGTGCCAGCAGCAGGGGAGGGCATACCTACAATGAGCAGTTCTTC.

The chain joins TRBV5-1 to TRBJ2-2, with unresolved D. CDR3 length: 16 amino acids. The V end was cut by 4 bases, the J end by 0 bases, with 13 bases between. The germline V gene encodes CDR1 SGHRS and CDR2 YFSETQ. The chain's CDR3 is CASSRPRLANTGELFF. The CDR3 DNA reads as TGCGCCAGCAGCCGGCCCCGGCTAGCGAACACCGGGGAGCTGTTTTTT.

The chain links TRBV5-5 to TRBJ2-2, with TRBD1 as a possible D gene (6 bases). Germline CDR1 SGHKS, CDR2 YYEKEE (reference sequence). CDR3 size: 15 residues. Trimming cost V 0 bases and J 3 bases, with 9 bases left between them. This chain's CDR3 is CASSLGGHDTGELFF. The CDR3 DNA reads as TGTGCCAGCAGCTTGGGGGGACACGACACCGGGGAGCTGTTTTTT.

V gene TRBV19 combines with J gene TRBJ2-1; 13 nucleotides align to TRBD2. Unmatched junction bases numbered 9, after V lost 6 bases and J lost 7 bases. The CDR3 covers 16 residues. Looked up from germline, CDR1 is LNHDA and CDR2 is SQIVND (reference sequence). The CDR3 region is CASSPLAGGKGNEQFF. For the CDR3, the DNA is TGTGCCAGTAGCCCACTAGCGGGAGGGAAAGGGAATGAGCAGTTCTTC.

This sequence joins TRBV7-2 and TRBJ2-3; D ambiguous. Germline CDR1 SGHTA, CDR2 FQGNSA. This CDR3 is 11 amino acids long. Trimming removed 1 base at V and 7 bases at J, with 3 bases between. This chain's CDR3 is CASSLEYTQYF. In nucleotides, the CDR3 is TGTGCCAGCAGCTTAGAATATACGCAGTATTTT.